Below are 4 T cell receptor beta chains sequenced from a single sample in a study of human T cells and chemical hapten exposure. TCRdb fed the RACE reads into MiXCR, producing one record per CDR3 protein. This sample has some 120,000 distinct CDR3 sequences, with about 12% found just once. The time point is: patch test 1, 2 weeks after DPC sensitization. As to treatment: therapeutic diphenylcyclopropenone sensitization with weekly scalp DPC. The specimen was whole blood, collected in connection with sensitization to the hapten diphenylcyclopropenone (DPC). The receptors shown here come from a woman aged 50 to 65 with alopecia areata. Some clones in this sample may be carry-over from other donors' samples.

This clonotype was seen more than once but under ten times. J is TRBJ2-1 and V is TRBV7-2; 9 bases fit TRBD1. The CDR3 runs to 16 residues. Trimming took 5 bases from V and 7 from J; bases not matched to a gene: 12. The germline V gene encodes CDR1 SGHTA and CDR2 FQGNSA. For the CDR3, the DNA is TGTGCCAGCAGCACTAAGACCGGGACAGGGTTGAATGAGCAGTTCTTC. Translating gives CASSTKTGTGLNEQFF.

This clonotype was counted at least ten times. The chain employs TRBV12-3 or TRBV12-4 and TRBJ1-5; no clear D gene. V lost 2 bases and J 3 bases, leaving 8 bases between the germline ends. This CDR3 has 14 residues. DNA of the CDR3: TGTGCCAGCAGTTTAAGGTTTACCAATCAGCCCCAGCATTTT. Encoded protein: CASSLRFTNQPQHF.

At least ten counts were recorded for this clonotype. V is TRBV7-9 and J is TRBJ1-6; D is unresolved. The germline gives CDR1 SEHNR, CDR2 FQNEAQ (reference sequence). The CDR3 is made up of 15 amino acids. V was cut by 5 bases and J by 8 bases, with 16 bases left in between. In DNA form, the CDR3 reads TGTGCCAGCAGCCCTTCGCAAGCCTCCGATTCACCCCTCCACTTT. Protein: CASSPSQASDSPLHF.

There are a few counts of this clonotype. The CDR3 bases are TGCGCCAGCAGGGAGGGCACTAGCAACTATGGCTACACCTTC. Its translation: CASREGTSNYGYTF. The chain couples TRBV5-1 to TRBJ1-2; no reliable D call. CDR3 length: 14 residues. Trimming removed 5 bases at V and 2 bases at J, with 13 bases between. Germline V lookup: CDR1 SGHRS, CDR2 YFSETQ.